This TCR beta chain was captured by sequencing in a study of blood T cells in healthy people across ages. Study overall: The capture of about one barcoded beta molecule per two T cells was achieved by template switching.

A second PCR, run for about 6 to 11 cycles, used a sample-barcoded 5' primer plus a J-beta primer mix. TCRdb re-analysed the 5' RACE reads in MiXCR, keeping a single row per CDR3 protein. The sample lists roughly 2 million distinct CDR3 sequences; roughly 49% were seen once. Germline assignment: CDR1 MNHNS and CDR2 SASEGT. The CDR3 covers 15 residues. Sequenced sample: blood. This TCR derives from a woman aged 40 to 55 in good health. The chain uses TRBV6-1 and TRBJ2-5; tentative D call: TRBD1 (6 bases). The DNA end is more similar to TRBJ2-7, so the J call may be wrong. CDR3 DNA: TGTGCCAGCAGTGAAGCGCTTACAGGGTATAACGAGCAGTACTTC. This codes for CASSEALTGYNEQYF.